This T cell receptor beta chain was captured by sequencing in a study of T cells after yellow fever vaccination. Turning to the study itself: Fractions containing few cells were prepared with SMART-Seq v4 Ultra Low Input. Points from the study as a whole: Most primary-vaccination clones reappeared after the booster (about 97% CD4, more than 70% CD8). Of the clonotypes, a small share occurred in both CD4 and CD8 compartments.

The V and J ends lost 5 bases and 4 bases, in that order; junction bases with no gene match: 5. Germline loops: CDR1 KGHSH, CDR2 LQKENI. The CDR3 runs 15 residues. Points on this clonotype: Its antigen is not known.

5'RACE template switching produced TCR cDNA carrying a universal primer site and UMIs. TCRdb reanalysed the 5' RACE reads using MiXCR and keeps one entry per CDR3 protein. The data hold about 630,000 distinct CDR3 sequences, with 12% observed a single time. This sequence was found in a man aged 25-45 years who received the YFV17D yellow fever vaccine. This sequence joins TRBV18 and TRBJ2-3, with 11 bases that match TRBD2. The material was PBMCs, obtained on the day of the yellow fever booster vaccination. In nucleotides, the CDR3 is TGTGCCAGCTCAACACTAGCGGGAGCCCCAGATACGCAGTATTTT. Translating gives CASSTLAGAPDTQYF.